This TCR beta chain was found in a study of T cell changes during pregnancy in multiple sclerosis. CDR1 is MNHEY and CDR2 is SVGAGI in the germline V gene. The CDR3 is made up of 15 amino acids. Trimming shortened V by 2 bases and J by 1 base, and 8 bases separated the two germline ends. Data came from immunoSEQ multiplex PCR; TCRdb stores just in-frame clones and leaves some out. Of tens of thousands of clones in the sample, approximately 87% were seen once. The TCR originated in a human donor whose cells served as feeder cells for cultures in a pregnancy study. The V and J genes are TRBV6-5 and TRBJ2-2; D is uncertain. The sample was peripheral blood from another person, used as feeder cells. CDR3 residues: CASSYKIVNTGELFF. Here the CDR3 DNA reads TGTGCCAGCAGTTACAAGATCGTGAACACCGGGGAGCTGTTTTTT.